The clone carrying this T cell receptor beta chain is medium-sized by share. Antigen: not known. Germline V gene data show CDR1 as MGHRA and CDR2 as YSYEKL. The germline V and J ends were trimmed by 4 bases and 1 base, with 13 bases remaining between them. This CDR3 region has 15 residues. Using approximately 14 ng of total RNA, TCR libraries were made with the QIAseq Immune Repertoire TCR panel. TCRdb fed the reads into MiXCR, producing one record per CDR3 protein. The sample carries approximately 1,200 distinct CDR3 sequences, around 6.4% recorded once. This sample was included in a study of circulating CD8 cells and anti-PD-1 response in melanoma. Study details: Anti-PD-1 was first-line therapy for about 50% of the 13 patients.

From live CD3+CD8+TCRalphabeta+ cells, four PD-1 and/or TIGIT subsets were sorted. Notes on the study in general: Subset repertoires were largely private at M1, with under 7.5% shared.

The V gene is TRBV4-1, the J gene TRBJ2-5, with D perhaps TRBD2 (5 bases). The TCR was taken from a human donor with melanoma. The sequencing used CD8+ T cells from PBMCs, collected at baseline or after one month of anti-PD-1 therapy (not recorded which). In DNA form, the CDR3 reads TGCGCCAGCAGCCTCCTTGGACTGGGCCAAGAGACCCAGTACTTC. Its protein product is CASSLLGLGQETQYF.